This TCR beta chain was recovered during a study of blood T cell repertoires in COVID-19. Study-level information: The analysed material was cDNA or gDNA that came from T cells, B-cell-depleted T cells, or PBMCs.

The V segment lost 5 bases and the J segment 10 bases; nucleotides outside the gene matches: 9. Germline lookup yields CDR1 SGHTA and CDR2 FQGNSA. This CDR3 spans 14 amino acids. This clone showed up just once. The method was immunoSEQ multiplex PCR; TCRdb's version includes in-frame clones alone and lacks a portion of them. In the table there are under 85,000 clones, around 80% of which are singletons. Material for sequencing was peripheral blood. The V gene is TRBV7-2, the J gene TRBJ2-1; TRBD2 agrees at 9 bases. The sequence derives from a human donor in a cohort sampled during active COVID-19. In DNA form, the CDR3 reads TGTGCCAGCAGCCCTAGCGGGGCACCTGGGGAGCAGTTCTTC. Amino acid sequence: CASSPSGAPGEQFF.